The 12 T cell receptor beta chains in this list originate from one sample, sequenced in a study of shared clonotypes between healthy human individuals. Only in-frame clones appear in the TCRdb table, and some are missing; sequencing was by immunoSEQ multiplex PCR. The sample lists approximately 1.4 million clones; about 98% were seen once. The sample comprised naive CD4+ T cells sorted from blood. The subset here: CD45RA+ positively selected. These receptors all come from a man in his thirties or forties in good health.

The genes are TRBV12-5 and TRBJ2-3, with 10 bases matching TRBD2. Germline V CDR1 and CDR2: LGHNT, FRNRAP. The CDR3 consists of 14 residues. V gave up 7 bases and J gave up 6 bases; unmatched junction bases: 7. CDR3 nucleotide sequence: TGTGCTAGTGCTCGTCCTAGCGGGGGTGATACGCAGTATTTT. Translation gives CASARPSGGDTQYF.

The V and J genes are TRBV2 and TRBJ2-2; D not certain. Per the germline V gene, CDR1 is SNHLY and CDR2 is FYNNEI. V was trimmed by 2 bases and J by 0 bases, leaving 7 bases between them. This CDR3 has 15 residues. The CDR3 here is CASSETPPNTGELFF. CDR3 DNA: TGTGCCAGCAGTGAAACCCCCCCGAACACCGGGGAGCTGTTTTTT.

This rearrangement joins TRBV7-9 to TRBJ2-2; tentatively, D is TRBD2 (5 bases). The germline V gene encodes CDR1 SEHNR and CDR2 FQNEAQ (reference sequence). V lost 1 base and J 0 bases, leaving 9 bases between the germline ends. This CDR3 comprises 16 residues. The CDR3 region has the DNA TGTGCCAGCAGCTTAGGCGTAGCGCCGAACACCGGGGAGCTGTTTTTT. Translated, it gives CASSLGVAPNTGELFF.

The chain is built from TRBV5-1 and TRBJ2-2, with D unclear. Germline-derived CDR1 and CDR2 are SGHRS and YFSETQ. The CDR3 covers 14 residues. V was cut by 4 bases and J by 0 bases, with 7 bases left in between. The CDR3 is CASSKDPNTGELFF. CDR3 nucleotide sequence: TGCGCCAGCAGCAAGGACCCGAACACCGGGGAGCTGTTTTTT. Variable domain in full (rest from reference TRBV5-1 and TRBJ2-2): KAGVTQTPRYLIKTRGQQVTLSCSPISGHRSVSWYQQTPGQGLQFLFEYFSETQRNKGNFPGRFSGRQFSNSRSEMNVSTLELGDSALYLCASSKDPNTGELFFGEGSRLTVL.

The count of this clone is one. The chain carries TRBV2 and TRBJ2-5, with D hard to call. The CDR3 sequence is 12 residues long. V gave up 7 bases and J gave up 0 bases, with 6 bases separating them. Germline lookup yields CDR1 SNHLY and CDR2 FYNNEI. CDR3 nucleotides: TGTGCCAGCACGAGGAACCAAGAGACCCAGTACTTC. This encodes CASTRNQETQYF.

The chain uses TRBV10-3 and TRBJ2-1; D ambiguous. Germline V gives CDR1 ENHRY, CDR2 SYGVKD. This CDR3 contains 12 residues. Trimming took off 5 bases at V and 8 bases at J, with 10 bases between the two ends. The CDR3 nucleotides are TGTGCCATCAGTATTAGTGTCCATGAGCAGTTCTTC. Translation: CAISISVHEQFF.

This clone was seen a few times. This sample also contains other DNA sequences that code for the same CDR3. This chain uses TRBV19 with TRBJ1-1; D unclear. CDR3 length: 11 residues. The germline CDR1 and CDR2 sequences are LNHDA and SQIVND (reference sequence). V lost 3 bases and J lost 4, with 3 bases in between. The CDR3 reads CASSIFTEAFF. The CDR3 bases are TGTGCCAGTAGTATTTTCACTGAAGCTTTCTTT.

The V and J genes are TRBV7-6 and TRBJ2-1; TRBD1 aligns across 10 bases. Germline-derived CDR1 and CDR2 are SGHVS and FNYEAQ. This CDR3 is 14 amino acids long. V was clipped by 2 bases and J by 7 bases; unmatched bases: 2. The CDR3: CASSLRQGANEQFF. The CDR3 DNA reads TGTGCCAGCAGCTTAAGACAGGGGGCTAATGAGCAGTTCTTC.

This rearrangement joins TRBV15 to TRBJ2-7; 9 positions agree with TRBD1. Trimming removed 4 bases from V and 6 bases from J; junction bases left unmatched: 7. Germline-derived CDR1 and CDR2 are LNHNV and YYDKDF (reference sequence). This CDR3 is built from 14 residues. This CDR3 is CATSKGTGRAEQYF. In DNA form, the CDR3 reads TGTGCCACCAGCAAAGGGACAGGGCGGGCCGAGCAGTACTTC. The complete variable domain, with remaining parts taken from reference TRBV15 and TRBJ2-7, reads DAMVIQNPRYQVTQFGKPVTLSCSQTLNHNVMYWYQQKSSQAPKLLFHYYDKDFNNEADTPDNFQSRRPNTSFCFLDIRSPGLGDTAMYLCATSKGTGRAEQYFGPGTRLTVT.

The chain joins TRBV7-8 to TRBJ1-2, with D tentatively TRBD1 (5 bases). Germline V gene data show CDR1 as SGHVS and CDR2 as FQNEAQ. The CDR3 extends over 16 amino acids. V lost 1 base and J 4 bases, leaving 16 bases between the germline ends. This CDR3 reads CASSLVEDRGGYGYTF. DNA of the CDR3: TGTGCCAGCAGCTTAGTGGAGGACCGGGGCGGCTATGGCTACACCTTC.

CDR3 DNA: TGTGCCAGCAGTACGGGACGTGAGCAGTTCTTC. As protein: CASSTGREQFF. The V call is TRBV28, the J call TRBJ2-1, with D tentatively TRBD1 or TRBD2 (5 bases each). The CDR3 length is 11 residues. Trimming took off 5 bases at V and 9 bases at J, with 8 bases between the two ends. Germline CDR1 is MDHEN and CDR2 is SYDVKM.

V and J are TRBV27 and TRBJ2-2; TRBD1 might be the D (7 bases). The CDR3 length is 17 residues. V lost 7 bases to trimming and J lost 5 bases, with 23 bases between them. CDR1 and CDR2 (germline): MNHEY, SMNVEV (reference sequence). The CDR3, as DNA: TGTGCCAGCACCTGGGGCAGGGGGGTAGTAGTAACCGGGGAGCTGTTTTTT. Translating it yields CASTWGRGVVVTGELFF.